Shown below are 3 T cell receptor beta chains from a single sample sequenced in a study of blood T cell repertoires in COVID-19. Sequencing was performed with immunoSEQ multiplex PCR; in TCRdb, only in-frame clones are kept and a portion is missing. The sample contains about 210,000 clones, roughly 80% of which appear only once. Input material: peripheral blood. The receptors originated from a woman aged 35 to 49 with active or convalescent COVID-19.

This clone has at least ten counts. The chain carries TRBV19 and TRBJ1-2, with 7 positions matching TRBD1. The CDR3 loop spans 15 amino acids. Looked up from germline, CDR1 is LNHDA and CDR2 is SQIVND (reference sequence). V was clipped by 7 bases and J by 4 bases; unmatched bases: 12. This chain's CDR3 is CASTNEHRGAYGYTF. Here the CDR3 DNA reads TGTGCCAGTACAAATGAGCACAGGGGAGCCTATGGCTACACCTTC.

Concerning this clone itself: The same CDR3 is also encoded by other DNA sequences in this sample. V and J are TRBV5-1 and TRBJ2-5, with 8 bases identical to TRBD2. The CDR3 runs 14 residues. Germline lookup yields CDR1 SGHRS and CDR2 YFSETQ. V lost 4 bases to trimming and J lost 5 bases; unmatched junction nucleotides: 7. The chain's CDR3 is CASSLGLAGETQYF. The CDR3, as DNA: TGCGCCAGCAGCCTCGGACTAGCTGGGGAGACCCAGTACTTC. The full variable domain, rest sourced from reference TRBV5-1 and TRBJ2-5, is KAGVTQTPRYLIKTRGQQVTLSCSPISGHRSVSWYQQTPGQGLQFLFEYFSETQRNKGNFPGRFSGRQFSNSRSEMNVSTLELGDSALYLCASSLGLAGETQYFGPGTRLLVL.

The genes are TRBV24-1 and TRBJ2-5, with a weak D call TRBD1 (6 bases). From germline, CDR1 is KGHDR and CDR2 SFDVKD. The CDR3 has 14 residues. V gave up 4 bases and J gave up 4 bases, with 12 bases separating them. The CDR3 is CATSENRAPETQYF. CDR3 nucleotide sequence: TGTGCCACCAGTGAAAACAGGGCTCCAGAGACCCAGTACTTC.